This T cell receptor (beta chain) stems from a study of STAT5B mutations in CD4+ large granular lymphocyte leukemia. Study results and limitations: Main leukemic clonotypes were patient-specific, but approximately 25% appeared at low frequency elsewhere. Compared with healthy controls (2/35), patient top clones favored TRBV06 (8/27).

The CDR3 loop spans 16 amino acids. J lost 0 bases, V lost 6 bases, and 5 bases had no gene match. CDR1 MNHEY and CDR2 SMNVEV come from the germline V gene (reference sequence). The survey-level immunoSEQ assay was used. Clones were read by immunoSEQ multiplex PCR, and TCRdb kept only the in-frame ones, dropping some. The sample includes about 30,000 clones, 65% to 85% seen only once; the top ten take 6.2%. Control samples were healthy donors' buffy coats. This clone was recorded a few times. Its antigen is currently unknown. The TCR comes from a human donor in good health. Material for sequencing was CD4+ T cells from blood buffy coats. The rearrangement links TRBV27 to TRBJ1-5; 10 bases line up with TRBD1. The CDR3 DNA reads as TGTGCCAGCAGCCGGACAGGGGGGACTAGCAATCAGCCCCAGCATTTT. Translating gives CASSRTGGTSNQPQHF.